Presented here are 29 T cell receptor beta chains from one specimen sequenced in a study of CD8+ T cells in alopecia areata. RNA extraction was followed by reverse transcription into cDNA, which acted as the sequencing template. The protocol was immunoSEQ multiplex PCR, while the TCRdb copy is restricted to in-frame clones and leaves out a portion. The table has over 150,000 clones, 60% seen once; the top ten hold approximately 15%. The treatment denotes: oral pan-JAK inhibitor, 5-10 mg twice daily. This specimen consisted of CD4+ T cells sorted from blood, obtained at week 24, from a patient treated with tofacitinib. The receptor set was obtained from a human donor with alopecia areata.

This chain connects TRBV5-1 to TRBJ2-5, with 13 bases lining up with TRBD2. The J segment lost 1 base and the V segment lost 4 bases, leaving 13 bases of the junction unmatched. The CDR3 consists of 19 residues. CDR1 and CDR2 from the germline V gene are SGHRS and YFSETQ. The CDR3 loop reads CASSTIPRLAGGGQETQYF. In nucleotides, the CDR3 is TGCGCCAGCAGCACTATACCCAGACTAGCGGGGGGCGGCCAAGAGACCCAGTACTTC.

This clone was seen a handful of times. At one end the junction does not follow the germline gene, possibly because of a read error. The chain couples TRBV6-5 to TRBJ2-7, with D perhaps matching TRBD2 (5 bases). Germline V CDR1 and CDR2: MNHEY, SVGAGI. This CDR3 spans 12 amino acids. CDR3 bases: TGTGCCAGCAATTACCCTCGGGGCGAGCAGTACTTC. Its translation: CASNYPRGEQYF.

The chain combines TRBV29-1 with TRBJ1-1; D is unclear. This CDR3 has 13 residues. Germline loops: CDR1 SQVTM, CDR2 ANQGSEA. V shed 6 bases and J shed 7 bases, with 18 bases lying between them. The CDR3 reads CSVGGVPWDEAFF. In DNA form, the CDR3 reads TGCAGCGTGGGCGGGGTCCCTTGGGATGAAGCTTTCTTT.

V gene TRBV6-5 combines with J gene TRBJ2-5; 7 nucleotides agree with TRBD1. The germline gives CDR1 MNHEY, CDR2 SVGAGI. J was trimmed by 4 bases and V by 6 bases; bases with no gene match: 11. The CDR3 loop spans 15 amino acids. Here the CDR3 reads CASRPVDRVRETQYF. Here the CDR3 DNA reads TGTGCCAGCAGGCCCGTAGACAGGGTTCGAGAGACCCAGTACTTC.

The rearrangement joins TRBV19 to TRBJ2-3, with D possibly matching TRBD2 (6 bases). The CDR3 totals 13 residues. CDR1 and CDR2 (germline): LNHDA, SQIVND (reference sequence). Trimming left V 4 bases short and J 5 bases short, with 10 bases between. CDR3 region: CASSSGIEDTQYF. The DNA for the CDR3 is TGTGCCAGTAGTAGCGGGATTGAAGATACGCAGTATTTT.

The chain recombines TRBV7-9 with TRBJ2-5; D is unclear. The length of the CDR3 is 15 residues. Trimming removed 6 bases at V and 9 bases at J, with 23 bases between. CDR1 is SEHNR and CDR2 is FQNEAQ in the germline V gene (reference sequence). In DNA form, the CDR3 reads TGTGCCAGCAGTGGTGCCGCATCCCAAGAGATGTCCCAGTACTTC. Residues: CASSGAASQEMSQYF.

This rearrangement joins TRBV2 to TRBJ2-2; TRBD2 is a possible D gene (6 bases). V was trimmed by 7 bases and J by 2 bases, leaving 11 bases between them. Germline V lookup: CDR1 SNHLY, CDR2 FYNNEI. CDR3 length: 14 amino acids. In DNA, the CDR3 is TGTGCCAGCACGGAGGGTTTCAACACCGGGGAGCTGTTTTTT. This codes for CASTEGFNTGELFF.

The CDR3 is CSVERGGPDYGYTF. CDR3 nucleotide sequence: TGCAGCGTTGAAAGGGGCGGGCCGGACTATGGCTACACCTTC. This sequence joins TRBV29-1 and TRBJ1-2; D might be TRBD1 (5 bases). The germline gives CDR1 SQVTM, CDR2 ANQGSEA. Trimming cost V 2 bases and J 3 bases, with 13 bases left between them. The length of the CDR3 is 14 residues. The full variable domain, completed using reference TRBV29-1 and TRBJ1-2, is SAVISQKPSRDICQRGTSLTIQCQVDSQVTMMFWYRQQPGQSLTLIATANQGSEATYESGFVIDKFPISRPNLTFSTLTVSNMSPEDSSIYLCSVERGGPDYGYTFGSGTRLTVV.

The gene calls are TRBV5-5 and TRBJ2-3; no clear D. The V end lost 1 base, the J end lost 6 bases, and 6 bases lay between the germline ends. Germline CDR1 reads SGHKS; CDR2 reads YYEKEE (reference sequence). This CDR3 comprises 12 residues. The CDR3 reads CASSLFLDTQYF. For the CDR3, the DNA is TGTGCCAGCAGCTTGTTTTTGGATACGCAGTATTTT.

The gene calls are TRBV29-1 and TRBJ2-3, with TRBD2 as a possible D gene (5 bases). This CDR3 is built from 14 residues. Germline CDR1 is SQVTM and CDR2 is ANQGSEA. Trimming left V 5 bases short and J 5 bases short, with 17 bases between. CDR3 nucleotides: TGCAGCGTTCTCCTCCGGGCGGCGGGAGATACGCAGTATTTT. Translating gives CSVLLRAAGDTQYF.

V and J are TRBV7-2 and TRBJ1-2, with D unclear. CDR3 length: 14 residues. The V end lost 1 base, the J end lost 5 bases, and 11 bases lay between the germline ends. The germline CDR1 and CDR2 sequences are SGHTA and FQGNSA. The CDR3 protein is CASSLVGRLYGYTF. The CDR3 DNA sequence: TGTGCCAGCAGCTTAGTAGGGCGACTGTATGGCTACACCTTC.

As DNA, the CDR3 is TGCAGTGCTAGTTACGGGAATGAAGCTTTCTTT. It codes for CSASYGNEAFF. This sequence joins TRBV20-1 and TRBJ1-1; D not certain. In germline, CDR1 is DFQATT, CDR2 SNEGSKA (reference sequence). V lost 3 bases and J lost 7, with 9 bases in between. The CDR3 runs to 11 residues.

The V and J genes are TRBV6-7 and TRBJ1-5; D ambiguous. TRBV6-7 is annotated as an ORF whose role is uncertain. V lost 6 bases, J lost 3 bases, and 3 bases lay in between. This CDR3 is 11 amino acids long. The CDR3 region is CASSSNQPQHF. CDR3 sequence (DNA): TGTGCCAGCAGCTCCAATCAGCCCCAGCATTTT.

The chain uses TRBV7-9 and TRBJ2-2; D not resolved. V gave up 3 bases and J gave up 3 bases, with 5 bases separating them. Germline V gives CDR1 SEHNR, CDR2 FQNEAQ (reference sequence). The CDR3 has 13 amino acids. In DNA, the CDR3 is TGTGCCAGCAGCTTGGAATACACCGGGGAGCTGTTTTTT. Protein product: CASSLEYTGELFF. Combining the CDR3 with reference TRBV7-9 and TRBJ2-2 gives the whole variable domain DTGVSQNPRHKITKRGQNVTFRCDPISEHNRLYWYRQTLGQGPEFLTYFQNEAQLEKSRLLSDRFSAERPKGSFSTLEIQRTEQGDSAMYLCASSLEYTGELFFGEGSRLTVL.

This clone was found a few times. V is TRBV5-1 and J is TRBJ2-3; TRBD1 matches 7 bases. J was trimmed by 5 bases and V by 4 bases; bases with no gene match: 7. CDR1 SGHRS and CDR2 YFSETQ come from the germline V gene. The CDR3 length is 14 residues. Here the CDR3 DNA reads TGCGCCAGCAGCCTTGACAGGGTGGAAGATACGCAGTATTTT. This encodes CASSLDRVEDTQYF.

This chain uses TRBV18 with TRBJ2-7; D not resolved. Germline loops: CDR1 KGHSH, CDR2 LQKENI. This CDR3 comprises 12 residues. Deletions cut 3 bases from V and 3 bases from J, with 6 bases between. The CDR3, as DNA: TGTGCCAGCTCACCCACCAACTACGAGCAGTACTTC. Protein: CASSPTNYEQYF.

The chain couples TRBV18 to TRBJ1-1, with TRBD1 identical over 10 bases. The CDR3 has 15 residues. Germline lookup yields CDR1 KGHSH and CDR2 LQKENI. V was pared by 3 bases and J by 2 bases, with 3 bases of the junction left unmatched. Here the CDR3 reads CASSPRTGGNTEAFF. The CDR3 DNA reads TGTGCCAGCTCACCTCGGACAGGGGGAAACACTGAAGCTTTCTTT.

The chain links TRBV4-1 to TRBJ2-5; TRBD2 aligns across 7 bases. The V segment lost 0 bases and the J segment 10 bases; nucleotides outside the gene matches: 8. The CDR3 totals 14 residues. Germline CDR1 is MGHRA and CDR2 is YSYEKL. DNA for the CDR3: TGCGCCAGCAGCCAAGAAAGAGGCGGGGGAGACCAGTACTTC. As protein: CASSQERGGGDQYF.

The chain links TRBV29-1 to TRBJ1-2; 8 nucleotides agree with TRBD1. There are 15 residues in the CDR3. V gave up 6 bases and J gave up 8 bases; unmatched junction bases: 17. Per the germline V gene, CDR1 is SQVTM and CDR2 is ANQGSEA. The CDR3: CSVASLGTGILGYTF. CDR3 DNA: TGCAGCGTCGCATCCCTAGGGACAGGAATACTGGGCTACACCTTC.

The chain is built from TRBV6-5 and TRBJ2-7; the D call may be TRBD1 or TRBD2 (5 bases each). Germline CDR1 is MNHEY and CDR2 is SVGAGI. V lost 8 bases and J lost 2, with 13 bases in between. This CDR3 spans 13 amino acids. The CDR3 DNA is TGTGCCAGCGGTCCGGGACCCGCCTACGAGCAGTACTTC. Amino acid sequence: CASGPGPAYEQYF.

The rearrangement links TRBV25-1 to TRBJ2-6; 7 nucleotides line up with TRBD1. Trimming removed 4 bases from V and 1 base from J; junction bases left unmatched: 7. The germline gives CDR1 MGHDK, CDR2 SYGVNS. The CDR3 contains 17 residues. This CDR3 is CASSAGTAPSGANVLTF. For the CDR3, the DNA is TGTGCCAGCAGTGCCGGGACAGCGCCTTCTGGGGCCAACGTCCTGACTTTC.

This clone was detected a few times. The chain recombines TRBV7-2 with TRBJ1-1, with unresolved D. Looked up from germline, CDR1 is SGHTA and CDR2 is FQGNSA. The CDR3 has 14 amino acids. V shed 5 bases and J shed 2 bases, with 12 bases lying between them. This CDR3 reads CASSLPGLNTEAFF. The CDR3 coding sequence is TGTGCCAGCAGCCTACCCGGCCTTAACACTGAAGCTTTCTTT.

This clone turned up a few times. The CDR3 reads CASSERGGTDTQYF. The CDR3 bases are TGTGCCAGCAGCGAGAGGGGTGGCACAGATACGCAGTATTTT. The chain joins TRBV7-9 to TRBJ2-3, with D perhaps being TRBD1 or TRBD2 (5 bases each). Trimming shortened V by 5 bases and J by 1 base, and 10 bases separated the two germline ends. Germline V gene data show CDR1 as SEHNR and CDR2 as FQNEAQ (reference sequence). The CDR3 totals 14 residues.

The chain joins TRBV5-7 to TRBJ2-7, with D perhaps given as TRBD1 or TRBD2 (5 bases each). TRBV5-7 is recorded as an ORF, its role being uncertain. V lost 5 bases and J lost 9, with 21 bases in between. The CDR3 is 14 residues long. The CDR3 DNA follows: TGTGCCAGCAGTCACCGGGACGCACCAGCCGGGCAGTACTTC. This gives the protein CASSHRDAPAGQYF.

Of note for this clone: Other DNA sequences of this sample code for an identical CDR3. The chain recombines TRBV15 with TRBJ2-5; 7 positions match TRBD1. This CDR3 has 13 residues. Trimming cost V 0 bases and J 5 bases; bases outside gene matches: 0. Germline V gene data show CDR1 as LNHNV and CDR2 as YYDKDF (reference sequence). DNA for the CDR3: TGTGCCACCAGCAGAGACAGGGGGGAGACCCAGTACTTC. Its translation: CATSRDRGETQYF.

J is TRBJ2-3 and V is TRBV9; TRBD2 aligns across 11 bases. The CDR3 covers 16 residues. V lost 2 bases, J lost 1 base, and 3 bases stayed unmatched. The germline CDR1 and CDR2 sequences are SGDLS and YYNGEE. The CDR3 DNA is TGTGCCAGCAGCGTGGGTAGCGGGGGGGGCACAGATACGCAGTATTTT. Translating it yields CASSVGSGGGTDTQYF.

This chain uses TRBV6-5 with TRBJ2-7; TRBD2 matches 7 bases. The junction had 6 bases not matched to a gene; V was cut back by 7 bases and J by 0 bases. The CDR3 length is 14 residues. Germline CDR1 MNHEY, CDR2 SVGAGI. CDR3 nucleotide sequence: TGTGCCAGCAAGAGCGGGGACCACTCCTACGAGCAGTACTTC. This gives the protein CASKSGDHSYEQYF.

The CDR3 bases are TGCAGCGCCACAAGAATCGGGGACGGAAGGTACGAGCAGTACTTC. Its translation: CSATRIGDGRYEQYF. This chain connects TRBV29-1 to TRBJ2-7; the D gene could be TRBD1 or TRBD2 (5 bases each). This CDR3 is built from 15 residues. The V end was cut by 7 bases, the J end by 4 bases, with 23 bases between. Germline V gives CDR1 SQVTM, CDR2 ANQGSEA.

The rearrangement uses TRBV2 and TRBJ1-2; TRBD1 is a possible D gene (6 bases). This CDR3 comprises 14 residues. Germline CDR1 and CDR2: SNHLY and FYNNEI. Trimming left V 2 bases short and J 4 bases short, with 11 bases between. The DNA of the CDR3 is TGTGCCAGCAGTGAACGGGGGCTGGGCTATGGCTACACCTTC. Protein sequence: CASSERGLGYGYTF.